This T cell receptor (beta chain) appears in the sequencing data of a study of identical twins. The study, taken as a whole, reports: Researchers reported excess low generation probability among twin-shared out-of-frame alpha sequences.

The CDR3 sequence is 12 residues long. Trimming took off 7 bases at V and 5 bases at J, with 8 bases between the two ends. All donors were healthy, and all were Caucasian. To note about this clonotype: Its antigen is currently unknown.

TCRdb recomputed calls from the 5' RACE reads with MiXCR, one row per CDR3 protein. The sample carries under 400,000 distinct CDR3 sequences, roughly 9% recorded once. This chain uses TRBV12-3 or TRBV12-4 with TRBJ2-2; possibly TRBD2 for D (5 bases). This clonotype originated in a woman in her forties or fifties in good health. The specimen sequenced was naive T cells sorted from blood. The CDR3 loop is CASTWETGELFF. DNA of the CDR3: TGTGCCAGCACTTGGGAGACCGGGGAGCTGTTTTTT.